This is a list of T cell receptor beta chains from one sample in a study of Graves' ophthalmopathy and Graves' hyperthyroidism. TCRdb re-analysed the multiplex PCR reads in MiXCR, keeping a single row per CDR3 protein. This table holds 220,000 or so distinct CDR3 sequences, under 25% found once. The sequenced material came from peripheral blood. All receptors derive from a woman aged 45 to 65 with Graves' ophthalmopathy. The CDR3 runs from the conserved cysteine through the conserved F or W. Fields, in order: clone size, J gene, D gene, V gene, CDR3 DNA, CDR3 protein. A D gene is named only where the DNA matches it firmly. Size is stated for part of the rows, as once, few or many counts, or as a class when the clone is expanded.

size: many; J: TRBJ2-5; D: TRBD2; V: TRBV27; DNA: TGTGCCAGCACCTCCGGGGGGGGGCGGGAGACCCAGTACTTC; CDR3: CASTSGGGRETQYF
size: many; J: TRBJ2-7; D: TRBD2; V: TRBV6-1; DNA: TGTGCCAGCAGCGCTTTGAGCGGGAGGGCCCCCTACGAGCAGTACTTC; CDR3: CASSALSGRAPYEQYF
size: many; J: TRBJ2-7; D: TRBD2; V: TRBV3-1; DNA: TGTGCCAGCAGCACCTCGAGCGGGAGTTCTTACGAGCAGTACTTC; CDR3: CASSTSSGSSYEQYF
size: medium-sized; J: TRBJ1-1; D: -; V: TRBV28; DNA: TGTGCCAGCAGTTCTCCTCCAGTCTGGAGGACTGAAGCTTTCTTT; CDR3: CASSSPPVWRTEAFF
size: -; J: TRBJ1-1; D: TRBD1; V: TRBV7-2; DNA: TGTGCCAGCAGCTCCTACAGGGGGCGCAACACTGAAGCTTTCTTT; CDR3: CASSSYRGRNTEAFF
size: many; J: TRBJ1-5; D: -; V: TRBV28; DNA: TGTGCCAGCAGTTTTTCGGGGCGCAATCAGCCCCAGCATTTT; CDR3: CASSFSGRNQPQHF
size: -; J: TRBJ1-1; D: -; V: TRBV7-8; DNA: TGTGCCAGCAGCGCTCAAGAGAACACTGAAGCTTTCTTT; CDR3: CASSAQENTEAFF
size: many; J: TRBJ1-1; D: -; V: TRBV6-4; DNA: TGTGCCAGCAGTGCCACTCGAAGGGGGTTGAACACTGAAGCTTTCTTT; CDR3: CASSATRRGLNTEAFF
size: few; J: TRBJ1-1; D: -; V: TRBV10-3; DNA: TGTGCCATGGGGGGGGTGAACACTGAAGCTTTCTTT; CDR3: CAMGGVNTEAFF
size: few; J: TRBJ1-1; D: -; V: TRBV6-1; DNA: TGTGCCAGCAAGGAGGGAGGGGGATCCACTGAAGCTTTCTTT; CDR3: CASKEGGGSTEAFF
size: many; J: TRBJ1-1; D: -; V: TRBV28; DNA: TGTGCCACCATGCGCGGTGGGGGTATGAACACTGAAGCTTTCTTT; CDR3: CATMRGGGMNTEAFF
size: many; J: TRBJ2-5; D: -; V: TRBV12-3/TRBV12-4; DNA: TGTGCCAGCAGCTCGTCGACAGGCTCAGAGACCCAGTACTTC; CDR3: CASSSSTGSETQYF
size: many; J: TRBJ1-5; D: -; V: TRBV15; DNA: TGTGCCACCAGCAGCCAACAGGGACCCAATCAGCCCCAGCATTTT; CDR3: CATSSQQGPNQPQHF
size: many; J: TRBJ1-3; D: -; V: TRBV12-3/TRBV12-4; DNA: TGTGCCAGCAGCCCGGGACTTTCAATCCTCCTTTCTGGAAACACCATATATTTT; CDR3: CASSPGLSILLSGNTIYF
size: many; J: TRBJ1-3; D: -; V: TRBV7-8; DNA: TGTGCCAGCAGCGGTAACGACCGATCTGGAAACACCATATATTTT; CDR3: CASSGNDRSGNTIYF
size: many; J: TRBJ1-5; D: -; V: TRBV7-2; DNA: TGTGCCAGCAGCTTACAGGGCTGGGGAAGCAATCAGCCCCAGCATTTT; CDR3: CASSLQGWGSNQPQHF
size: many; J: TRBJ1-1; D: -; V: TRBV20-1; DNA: TGCAGTGCTAGAACGGGAGTTTCAGGTACTGAAGCTTTCTTT; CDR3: CSARTGVSGTEAFF
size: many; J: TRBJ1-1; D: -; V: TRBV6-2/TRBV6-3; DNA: TGTGCCAGCAGCCACGGCGGACGGGCGAACACTGAAGCTTTCTTT; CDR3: CASSHGGRANTEAFF
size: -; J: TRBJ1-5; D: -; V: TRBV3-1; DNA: TGTGCCAGCAGCCAAGATCCCGCAGGGTTTCAGCCCCAGCATTTT; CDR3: CASSQDPAGFQPQHF
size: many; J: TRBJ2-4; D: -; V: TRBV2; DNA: TGTGCCAGCAGTGAATGGGAGGCCAAAAACATTCAGTACTTC; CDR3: CASSEWEAKNIQYF
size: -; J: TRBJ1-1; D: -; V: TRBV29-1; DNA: TGCAGCGTTGAAGACGGGATAGACACTGAAGCTTTCTTT; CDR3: CSVEDGIDTEAFF
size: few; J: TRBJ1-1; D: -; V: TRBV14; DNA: TGTGCCAGCAGGGATGGTGTGAACACTGAAGCTTTCTTT; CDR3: CASRDGVNTEAFF
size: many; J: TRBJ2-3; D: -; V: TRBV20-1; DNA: TGCAGTGCCGCCCTCGGTTCCACAGATACGCAGTATTTT; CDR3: CSAALGSTDTQYF
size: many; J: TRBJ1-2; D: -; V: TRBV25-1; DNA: TGTGCCAGCAGTGAATACGGGGAAGGGCGCTATGGCTACACCTTC; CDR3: CASSEYGEGRYGYTF
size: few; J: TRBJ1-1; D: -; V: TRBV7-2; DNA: TGTGCCAGCAGCTCACCCAAGATACAGGGTACTGAAGCTTTCTTT; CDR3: CASSSPKIQGTEAFF
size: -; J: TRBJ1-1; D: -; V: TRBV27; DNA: TGTGCCAGCAGTTTGCTGCCAAGGACGGGGGGGAAGATGAACACTGAAGCTTTCTTT; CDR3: CASSLLPRTGGKMNTEAFF
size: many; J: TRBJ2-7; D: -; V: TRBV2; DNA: TGTGCCAGCAGTGAAAGACCAGACGCCTACGAGCAGTACTTC; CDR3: CASSERPDAYEQYF
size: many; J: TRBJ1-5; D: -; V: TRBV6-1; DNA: TGTGCCAGCAATAGCGCCTGGGGCAATCAGCCCCAGCATTTT; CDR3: CASNSAWGNQPQHF
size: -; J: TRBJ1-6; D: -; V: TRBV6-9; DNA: TGTGCCAGCAGTTCTCAGGGATATTCACCCCTCCACTTT; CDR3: CASSSQGYSPLHF
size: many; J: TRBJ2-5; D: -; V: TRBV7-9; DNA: TGTGCCAGCAGCTCCACCGGCAGGGAAGAGACCCAGTACTTC; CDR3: CASSSTGREETQYF
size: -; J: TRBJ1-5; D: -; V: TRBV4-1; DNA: TGCGCCAGCAGCCTCTTCGGGGACGGAGGCCAGCCCCAGCATTTT; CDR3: CASSLFGDGGQPQHF
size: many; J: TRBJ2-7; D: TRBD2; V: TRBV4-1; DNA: TGCGCCAGCAGCGCGGGACTAGCGGTTTCCTACGAGCAGTACTTC; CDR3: CASSAGLAVSYEQYF
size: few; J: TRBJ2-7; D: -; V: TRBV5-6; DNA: TGTGCCAGCAGCTCAGGGGCGGGTAACTCCTACGAGCAGTACTTC; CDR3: CASSSGAGNSYEQYF
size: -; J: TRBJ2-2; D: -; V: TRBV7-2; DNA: TGTGCCAGCAGCTTAACCGGGACTCAAACCGGGGAGCTGTTTTTT; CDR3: CASSLTGTQTGELFF
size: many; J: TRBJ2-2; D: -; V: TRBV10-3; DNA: TGTGCCACCACCCCCGGTCCGGCCGGGGAGCTGTTTTTT; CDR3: CATTPGPAGELFF
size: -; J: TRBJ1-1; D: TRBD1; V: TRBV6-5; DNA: TGTGCCAGCAGCTACTCCGGGACAGCGCCTGAAGCTTTCTTT; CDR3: CASSYSGTAPEAFF
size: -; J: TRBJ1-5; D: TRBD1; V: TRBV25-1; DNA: TGTGCCAGCAGTGAAAAGACAGGGGGTGATCAGCCCCAGCATTTT; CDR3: CASSEKTGGDQPQHF
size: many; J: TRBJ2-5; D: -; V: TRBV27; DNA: TGTGCCAGCCCTAAATCGTACCAAGAGACCCAGTACTTC; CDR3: CASPKSYQETQYF
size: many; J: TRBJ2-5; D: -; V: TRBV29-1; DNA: TGCAGCGTCGAACCGGGTGTAAAGACCCAGTACTTC; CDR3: CSVEPGVKTQYF
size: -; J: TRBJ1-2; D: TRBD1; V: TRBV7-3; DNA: TGTGCCAGCAGCGCCTCCGCCACAGGGGTTGACGGCTACACCTTC; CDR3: CASSASATGVDGYTF
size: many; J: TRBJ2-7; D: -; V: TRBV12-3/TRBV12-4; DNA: TGTGCCAGCGGATTAAGTTTGGGGCTGGCCTACGAGCAGTACTTC; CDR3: CASGLSLGLAYEQYF
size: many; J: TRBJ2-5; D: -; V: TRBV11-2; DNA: TGTGCCAGCAGAACGGGGGTGGCCCAGTACTTC; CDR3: CASRTGVAQYF
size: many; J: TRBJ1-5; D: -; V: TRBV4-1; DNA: TGCGCCAGCAGCCAAGGAATAACAGGGATTCAGCCCCAGCATTTT; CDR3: CASSQGITGIQPQHF
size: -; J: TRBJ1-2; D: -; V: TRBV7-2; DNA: TGTGCCAGCAGCTCGGGGGGGGTTGGTGGCTACACCTTC; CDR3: CASSSGGVGGYTF
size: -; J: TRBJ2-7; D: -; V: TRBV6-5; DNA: TGTGCCAGCAGTTATGGCCAGTACGAGCAGTACTTC; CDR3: CASSYGQYEQYF
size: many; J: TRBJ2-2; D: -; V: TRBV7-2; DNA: TGTGCCAGCAGCCCCAGAAGGACCGGGGAGCTGTTTTTT; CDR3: CASSPRRTGELFF
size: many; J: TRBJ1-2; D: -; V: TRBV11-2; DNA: TGTGCCAGCAGCTTAAATTCAGACCCGGGTTTGAACTATGGCTACACCTTC; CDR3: CASSLNSDPGLNYGYTF
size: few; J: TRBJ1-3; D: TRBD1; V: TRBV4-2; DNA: TGTGCCAGCAGCCAAGACTCGACAGGGAAGGCGGCAGGAAACACCATATATTTT; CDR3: CASSQDSTGKAAGNTIYF
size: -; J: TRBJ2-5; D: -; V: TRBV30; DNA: TGTGCCTGGAGTGGCCCTTCGACACAGGAGACCCAGTACTTC; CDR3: CAWSGPSTQETQYF
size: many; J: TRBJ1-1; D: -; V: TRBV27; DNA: TGTGCCAGCGCTTACAAAGGGTGGGGCACTGAAGCTTTCTTT; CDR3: CASAYKGWGTEAFF
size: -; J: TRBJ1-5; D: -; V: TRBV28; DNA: TGTGCCAGCAGTGTCGGGACAACCCATAATCAGCCCCAGCATTTT; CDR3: CASSVGTTHNQPQHF
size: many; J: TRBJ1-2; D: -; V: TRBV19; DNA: TGTGCCAGTTCGTCGACTGTCTATGGCTACACCTTC; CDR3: CASSSTVYGYTF
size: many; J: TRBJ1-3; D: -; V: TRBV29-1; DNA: TGCAGCGCATTAAGGTCTGATAACGGAAACACCATATATTTT; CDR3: CSALRSDNGNTIYF
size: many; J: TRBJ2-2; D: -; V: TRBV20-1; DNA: TGCAGTGCTCTCAGGACCATCCCCGGGGAGCTGTTTTTT; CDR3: CSALRTIPGELFF
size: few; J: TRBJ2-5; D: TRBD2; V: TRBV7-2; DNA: TGTGCCAGCGCGGGAGCGGGCGGGGAGACCCAGTACTTC; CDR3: CASAGAGGETQYF
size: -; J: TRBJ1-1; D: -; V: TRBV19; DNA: TGTGCCAGTAGTAGGAGGAAGACATGCGGGGTGATGAACACTGAAGCTTTCTTT; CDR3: CASSRRKTCGVMNTEAFF
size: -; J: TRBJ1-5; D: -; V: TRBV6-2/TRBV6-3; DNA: TGTGCCAGCAGTTACTCTGGGGGGGTCGCTCAGCCCCAGCATTTT; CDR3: CASSYSGGVAQPQHF
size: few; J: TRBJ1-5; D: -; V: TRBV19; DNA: TGTGCCAGTAGGGGGTTGGCAGGCACTAATCAGCCCCAGCATTTT; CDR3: CASRGLAGTNQPQHF
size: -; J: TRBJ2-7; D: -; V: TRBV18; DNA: TGTGCCAGCTCACCGGGACACCCCTACGAGCAGTACTTC; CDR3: CASSPGHPYEQYF
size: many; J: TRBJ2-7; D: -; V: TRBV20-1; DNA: TGCGGGAACTCCTACGAGCAGTACTTC; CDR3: CGNSYEQYF